The 32 T cell receptor beta chains given below trace back to one sample, sequenced in a study of shared clonotypes between healthy human individuals. Generated by immunoSEQ multiplex PCR, the TCRdb table keeps only in-frame clones and is missing some. Here the sample spans fewer than 2.5 million clones, 80% to 95% being singletons. Sequenced input: naive CD4+ T cells from PBMCs. Subset of the sample: CD45RA+ positively selected. These receptor sequences come from a man aged 18 to 29 in good health. Some clones in this sample may be carry-over from other donors' samples.

The table lists this clone with a few counts. The chain recombines TRBV6-1 with TRBJ1-5; a weak D match, TRBD1 (5 bases). CDR1 is MNHNS and CDR2 is SASEGT in the germline V gene. The CDR3 runs to 15 residues. V dropped 9 bases and J dropped 5 bases, with 20 bases sitting between them. The CDR3 DNA follows: TGTGCCAGTTCCCTGACCTCCCCCAGGGATCAGCCCCAGCATTTT. This translates into CASSLTSPRDQPQHF.

The CDR3 is CASSAQGTGNTIYF. The CDR3 DNA sequence: TGTGCCAGCAGCGCACAGGGGACTGGAAACACCATATATTTT. The chain is built from TRBV9 and TRBJ1-3; 7 bases match TRBD1. The CDR3 totals 14 residues. V lost 3 bases to trimming and J lost 2 bases; unmatched junction nucleotides: 2. Looked up from germline, CDR1 is SGDLS and CDR2 is YYNGEE.

The chain has TRBV30 and TRBJ1-1; D is uncertain. CDR1 is GTSNPN, CDR2 SVGIG, per germline (reference sequence). This CDR3 has 13 residues. Trimming pared 0 bases from V and 3 bases from J, leaving 8 bases between. In DNA, the CDR3 is TGTGCCTGGAGTGTTAGGTCGGACACTGAAGCTTTCTTT. Its protein is CAWSVRSDTEAFF.

The rearrangement uses TRBV2 and TRBJ2-7, with TRBD1 as a possible D gene (5 bases). The CDR3 totals 13 residues. V was pared by 4 bases and J by 3 bases, with 10 bases between. The germline V gene encodes CDR1 SNHLY and CDR2 FYNNEI. The CDR3: CASSGQLFYEQYF. The CDR3 DNA reads TGTGCCAGCAGTGGACAGCTATTCTACGAGCAGTACTTC.

The DNA for the CDR3 is TGCGCCAGCAGGTCTCAGAACTATGGCTACACCTTC. It yields the protein CASRSQNYGYTF. The chain recombines TRBV5-1 with TRBJ1-2; no definite D call. Germline CDR1 SGHRS, CDR2 YFSETQ. CDR3 length equals 12 residues. V was trimmed by 5 bases and J by 2 bases, leaving 7 bases between them.

This chain connects TRBV19 to TRBJ1-1; D might be TRBD1 (5 bases). The germline V gene has CDR1 LNHDA and CDR2 SQIVND (reference sequence). This CDR3 contains 14 residues. The V end lost 5 bases, the J end lost 6 bases, and 16 bases lay between the germline ends. The CDR3 nucleotides read TGTGCCAGTAGTGTCCGGGACGGCTACTCTGAAGCTTTCTTT. Amino acid sequence: CASSVRDGYSEAFF. The full variable domain, rest sourced from reference TRBV19 and TRBJ1-1, is DGGITQSPKYLFRKEGQNVTLSCEQNLNHDAMYWYRQDPGQGLRLIYYSQIVNDFQKGDIAEGYSVSREKKESFPLTVTSAQKNPTAFYLCASSVRDGYSEAFFGQGTRLTVV.

V gene TRBV9 combines with J gene TRBJ2-6; tentatively, D is TRBD1 (6 bases). The CDR3 covers 16 residues. The V and J ends lost 0 bases and 2 bases respectively, with 9 bases between them. CDR1 is SGDLS, CDR2 YYNGEE, per germline. CDR3 residues: CASSVGKGAGANVLTF. CDR3 DNA: TGTGCCAGCAGCGTAGGGAAGGGGGCTGGGGCCAACGTCCTGACTTTC.

The CDR3 loop is CASGLLYSPYGYTF. In DNA, the CDR3 is TGTGCTAGTGGTTTGCTCTACTCTCCCTACGGCTACACCTTC. The chain links TRBV12-5 to TRBJ1-2; D gene ambiguous. V was cut by 2 bases and J by 8 bases, with 15 bases left in between. Per germline, CDR1 LGHNT and CDR2 FRNRAP. The CDR3 sequence is 14 residues long.

The rearrangement joins TRBV27 to TRBJ1-4; 7 positions match TRBD1. The V gene's germline CDR1 is MNHEY and CDR2 SMNVEV (reference sequence). The length of the CDR3 is 15 residues. V was clipped by 5 bases and J by 8 bases; unmatched bases: 11. The CDR3 sequence: CASSRAGGGREKLFF. CDR3 in DNA: TGTGCCAGCAGTCGAGCAGGGGGGGGGCGGGAAAAACTGTTTTTT.

The chain uses TRBV5-4 and TRBJ2-4; D unresolved. The CDR3 covers 15 residues. CDR1 is SGHNT, CDR2 YYREEE, per germline (reference sequence). The germline V and J ends were trimmed by 4 bases and 6 bases, with 17 bases remaining between them. CDR3 DNA sequence: TGTGCCAGCAGCCCAGGACGGCAAACCCCAAACATTCAGTACTTC. This sequence encodes CASSPGRQTPNIQYF.

This rearrangement joins TRBV7-9 to TRBJ2-2; tentatively, D is TRBD1 or TRBD2 (5 bases each). Germline values: CDR1 SEHNR, CDR2 FQNEAQ (reference sequence). The CDR3 is made up of 17 amino acids. The ends were cut back, 3 bases at V and 1 base at J, with 15 bases in the middle. Written as DNA, the CDR3 is TGTGCCAGCAGCTTTACACAGGCGGGCGGGAACACCGGGGAGCTGTTTTTT. As protein: CASSFTQAGGNTGELFF.

The CDR3: CASSVTEGEDTEAFF. CDR3 DNA sequence: TGTGCCAGCAGCGTGACGGAAGGGGAGGACACTGAAGCTTTCTTT. V and J are TRBV9 and TRBJ1-1; maybe TRBD1 (5 bases). Germline V gene sequence: CDR1 SGDLS, CDR2 YYNGEE. CDR3 size: 15 residues. With 2 bases removed from V and 3 bases from J, the gap between germline ends came to 14 bases.

V and J are TRBV4-1 and TRBJ2-7; D call uncertain. V dropped 1 base and J dropped 0 bases, with 7 bases sitting between them. Germline V gives CDR1 MGHRA, CDR2 YSYEKL. The CDR3 has 14 residues. The CDR3 DNA sequence: TGCGCCAGCAGCCAAGGCCGTTACTCCTACGAGCAGTACTTC. Protein: CASSQGRYSYEQYF.

This clone has a handful of counts. The chain links TRBV7-9 to TRBJ1-2; TRBD1 is a possible D gene (6 bases). With 1 base removed from V and 9 bases from J, the gap between germline ends came to 18 bases. Germline V gene sequence: CDR1 SEHNR, CDR2 FQNEAQ (reference sequence). This CDR3 comprises 15 residues. CDR3 loop: CASSLGGAGDMRYTF. Here the CDR3 DNA reads TGTGCCAGCAGCTTAGGAGGGGCAGGGGATATGCGCTACACCTTC.

J is TRBJ2-1 and V is TRBV5-4, with 8 bases lining up with TRBD2. The trim removed 5 bases at V and 1 base at J, leaving 2 bases unmatched. Germline CDR1 is SGHNT and CDR2 is YYREEE (reference sequence). The CDR3 totals 14 residues. The CDR3 nucleotides are TGTGCCAGCAGAGCGGGAGCATCCTACAATGAGCAGTTCTTC. Encoded protein: CASRAGASYNEQFF.

V is TRBV14 and J is TRBJ1-2; 8 nucleotides align to TRBD1. The germline gives CDR1 SGHDN, CDR2 FVKESK. This CDR3 region has 13 residues. Losses at the gene ends were 5 bases for V and 4 bases for J; bases not matched to a gene: 3. Here the CDR3 DNA reads TGTGCCAGCAGCTTCGGACAGGGCTATGGCTACACCTTC. Its translation is CASSFGQGYGYTF.

V is TRBV9 and J is TRBJ2-5; D unclear. Germline V CDR1 and CDR2: SGDLS, YYNGEE. V was clipped by 4 bases and J by 2 bases, with 18 bases between them. The CDR3 has 16 amino acids. This CDR3 is CASSSGPLTTQETQYF. CDR3 in DNA: TGTGCCAGCAGCTCTGGACCGTTAACCACTCAAGAGACCCAGTACTTC.

The V gene is TRBV6-1, the J gene TRBJ1-1; D uncertain. The germline V and J ends were trimmed by 3 bases and 0 bases, with 8 bases remaining between them. The CDR3 length is 14 residues. Germline CDR1 reads MNHNS; CDR2 reads SASEGT. Written as DNA, the CDR3 is TGTGCCAGCAGTGAGATGATAATGAACACTGAAGCTTTCTTT. The encoded protein is CASSEMIMNTEAFF.

This clone was seen a few times. The chain recombines TRBV18 with TRBJ1-5; no clear D gene. The CDR3 loop spans 13 amino acids. V gave up 6 bases and J gave up 3 bases, with 9 bases separating them. Per the germline V gene, CDR1 is KGHSH and CDR2 is LQKENI. The DNA for the CDR3 is TGTGCCAGCTCGGTGGAGGCCAATCAGCCCCAGCATTTT. Residues: CASSVEANQPQHF.

The V gene is TRBV28, the J gene TRBJ2-4; TRBD1 might be the D (7 bases). The V end was cut by 9 bases, the J end by 8 bases, with 20 bases between. The CDR3 extends over 14 amino acids. The germline V gene encodes CDR1 MDHEN and CDR2 SYDVKM. The CDR3 nucleotides read TGTGCCAGTGTGGGGGGACAGCCATATCACATTCAGTACTTC. As protein: CASVGGQPYHIQYF.

Details on this clone: The same CDR3 also results from other DNA sequences found in this sample. The J gene is TRBJ2-3, the V gene TRBV7-6; D gene ambiguous. In germline, CDR1 is SGHVS, CDR2 FNYEAQ. CDR3 length equals 14 residues. Trimming left V 5 bases short and J 0 bases short, with 9 bases between. The CDR3 region has the DNA TGTGCCAGCAGCCGCGGTACTAGCACAGATACGCAGTATTTT. Translated, it gives CASSRGTSTDTQYF.

The V and J genes are TRBV18 and TRBJ2-3; D call uncertain. V lost 5 bases, J lost 0 bases, and 3 bases lay in between. Germline CDR1 is KGHSH and CDR2 is LQKENI. This CDR3 is 12 amino acids long. The DNA of the CDR3 is TGTGCCAGCTCAATGAGCACAGATACGCAGTATTTT. Amino acid sequence: CASSMSTDTQYF.

V gene TRBV29-1 combines with J gene TRBJ2-3, with 8 positions matching TRBD2. The CDR3 extends over 15 amino acids. CDR1 and CDR2 from the germline V gene are SQVTM and ANQGSEA. The V gene end was trimmed by 6 bases and the J gene end by 1 base; junction bases not matched to a gene: 9. This CDR3 is CSVRGSGSGTDTQYF. CDR3 coding DNA: TGCAGCGTCCGTGGGAGCGGGAGTGGCACAGATACGCAGTATTTT.

Of note for this clone: This sample also contains other DNA sequences that code for the same CDR3. The CDR3: CASSLAGGTGELFF. CDR3 bases: TGTGCCAGCAGCTTAGCTGGGGGGACCGGGGAGCTGTTTTTT. The chain carries TRBV7-2 and TRBJ2-2; tentatively, D is TRBD2 (6 bases). The CDR3 has 14 amino acids. Germline V lookup: CDR1 SGHTA, CDR2 FQGNSA. The V end lost 0 bases, the J end lost 5 bases, and 7 bases lay between the germline ends.

The rearrangement links TRBV18 to TRBJ1-2, with D possibly TRBD1 on 5 matching bases. CDR1 is KGHSH, CDR2 LQKENI, per germline. Trimming took off 0 bases at V and 8 bases at J, with 13 bases between the two ends. CDR3 size: 14 residues. Written as DNA, the CDR3 is TGTGCCAGCTCACCACCTAGTCAGGGCACCGGCTACACCTTC. This translates into CASSPPSQGTGYTF.

V gene TRBV5-1 combines with J gene TRBJ1-2; 9 bases fit TRBD1. This CDR3 region has 15 residues. The V segment lost 2 bases and the J segment 2 bases; nucleotides outside the gene matches: 4. CDR1 and CDR2 from the germline V gene are SGHRS and YFSETQ. In DNA, the CDR3 is TGCGCCAGCAGCTTTACAGGGGGCGCGAACTATGGCTACACCTTC. Its protein product is CASSFTGGANYGYTF.

The chain has TRBV11-2 and TRBJ1-4, with D perhaps TRBD1 (5 bases). V shed 2 bases and J shed 4 bases, with 17 bases lying between them. The CDR3 has 17 residues. The germline V gene has CDR1 SGHAT and CDR2 FQNNGV. This CDR3 reads CASSLRAYLGLNEKLFF. The CDR3 DNA is TGTGCCAGCAGCTTAAGAGCCTATTTGGGGCTTAATGAAAAACTGTTTTTT. Combining the CDR3 with reference TRBV11-2 and TRBJ1-4 gives the whole variable domain EAGVAQSPRYKIIEKRQSVAFWCNPISGHATLYWYQQILGQGPKLLIQFQNNGVVDDSQLPKDRFSAERLKGVDSTLKIQPAKLEDSAVYLCASSLRAYLGLNEKLFFGSGTQLSVL.

The chain has TRBV10-3 and TRBJ1-3; D might be TRBD1 (6 bases). Trimming removed 6 bases at V and 3 bases at J, with 18 bases between. The germline V gene has CDR1 ENHRY and CDR2 SYGVKD. The CDR3 runs to 16 residues. The CDR3 loop reads CAIREPDRKHGNTIYF. Here the CDR3 DNA reads TGTGCCATCAGGGAGCCGGACAGAAAACATGGAAACACCATATATTTT.

The rearrangement uses TRBV5-1 and TRBJ1-3; D unclear. Trimming stripped 2 bases from V and 0 bases from J, with 12 bases between. There are 16 residues in the CDR3. The V gene's germline CDR1 is SGHRS and CDR2 YFSETQ. The CDR3 is CASSFKNAGSGNTIYF. CDR3 DNA: TGCGCCAGCAGCTTTAAAAACGCGGGCTCTGGAAACACCATATATTTT.

The gene calls are TRBV28 and TRBJ2-1, with 10 bases matching TRBD2. V trimming: 3 bases; J trimming: 8 bases; junction bases outside the gene matches: 7. Germline-derived CDR1 and CDR2 are MDHEN and SYDVKM. The CDR3 contains 15 residues. DNA of the CDR3: TGTGCCAGCAGTTTGAGGGCTAGCGGGAGAGATGAGCAGTTCTTC. It is translated as CASSLRASGRDEQFF.

This chain uses TRBV5-1 with TRBJ1-4; D ambiguous. The germline V gene has CDR1 SGHRS and CDR2 YFSETQ. Trimming cost V 1 base and J 4 bases, with 11 bases left between them. This CDR3 is 15 amino acids long. The CDR3 DNA sequence: TGCGCCAGCAGCTTGTTGGCAGGCAATAATGAAAAACTGTTTTTT. This translates into CASSLLAGNNEKLFF.

This chain connects TRBV19 to TRBJ1-1; 11 nucleotides line up with TRBD1. There are 17 residues in the CDR3. V shed 6 bases and J 1 base; nucleotides not matched to a gene: 10. Germline V gene lookup returns CDR1 LNHDA and CDR2 SQIVND (reference sequence). The CDR3 region is CASSLRDRGAGNTEAFF. In DNA form, the CDR3 reads TGTGCCAGTAGCCTCAGGGACAGGGGGGCCGGGAACACTGAAGCTTTCTTT.